This T cell receptor (beta chain) derives from a study of T cells after yellow fever vaccination. This clonotype was recorded many times. Its antigen is still unknown. The CDR3 length is 14 residues. Trimming pared 4 bases from V and 4 bases from J, leaving 15 bases between. Germline V gives CDR1 SGHRS, CDR2 YFSETQ. Findings of the study overall: Some clonotypes were seen in both the CD4 and the CD8 compartments. These made up a small share and likely arose from convergent recombination.

Researchers made TCR cDNA using 5'RACE template switching, and this step added a universal primer site and UMIs. MiXCR, run by TCRdb on the 5' RACE reads, gives a single entry per CDR3 protein. The sample consists of 250,000 or so distinct CDR3 sequences, 3.6% of them appearing once. The J gene is TRBJ2-7, the V gene TRBV5-1; D is ambiguous. The receptor's source is a man between 18 and 35 years old who received the YFV17D yellow fever vaccine. The sample in question was PBMCs, obtained 15 days after the yellow fever booster vaccination. The DNA for the CDR3 is TGCGCCAGCAGCGGTCAGCCCAACTCGTACGAGCAGTACGTC. Protein product: CASSGQPNSYEQYV.